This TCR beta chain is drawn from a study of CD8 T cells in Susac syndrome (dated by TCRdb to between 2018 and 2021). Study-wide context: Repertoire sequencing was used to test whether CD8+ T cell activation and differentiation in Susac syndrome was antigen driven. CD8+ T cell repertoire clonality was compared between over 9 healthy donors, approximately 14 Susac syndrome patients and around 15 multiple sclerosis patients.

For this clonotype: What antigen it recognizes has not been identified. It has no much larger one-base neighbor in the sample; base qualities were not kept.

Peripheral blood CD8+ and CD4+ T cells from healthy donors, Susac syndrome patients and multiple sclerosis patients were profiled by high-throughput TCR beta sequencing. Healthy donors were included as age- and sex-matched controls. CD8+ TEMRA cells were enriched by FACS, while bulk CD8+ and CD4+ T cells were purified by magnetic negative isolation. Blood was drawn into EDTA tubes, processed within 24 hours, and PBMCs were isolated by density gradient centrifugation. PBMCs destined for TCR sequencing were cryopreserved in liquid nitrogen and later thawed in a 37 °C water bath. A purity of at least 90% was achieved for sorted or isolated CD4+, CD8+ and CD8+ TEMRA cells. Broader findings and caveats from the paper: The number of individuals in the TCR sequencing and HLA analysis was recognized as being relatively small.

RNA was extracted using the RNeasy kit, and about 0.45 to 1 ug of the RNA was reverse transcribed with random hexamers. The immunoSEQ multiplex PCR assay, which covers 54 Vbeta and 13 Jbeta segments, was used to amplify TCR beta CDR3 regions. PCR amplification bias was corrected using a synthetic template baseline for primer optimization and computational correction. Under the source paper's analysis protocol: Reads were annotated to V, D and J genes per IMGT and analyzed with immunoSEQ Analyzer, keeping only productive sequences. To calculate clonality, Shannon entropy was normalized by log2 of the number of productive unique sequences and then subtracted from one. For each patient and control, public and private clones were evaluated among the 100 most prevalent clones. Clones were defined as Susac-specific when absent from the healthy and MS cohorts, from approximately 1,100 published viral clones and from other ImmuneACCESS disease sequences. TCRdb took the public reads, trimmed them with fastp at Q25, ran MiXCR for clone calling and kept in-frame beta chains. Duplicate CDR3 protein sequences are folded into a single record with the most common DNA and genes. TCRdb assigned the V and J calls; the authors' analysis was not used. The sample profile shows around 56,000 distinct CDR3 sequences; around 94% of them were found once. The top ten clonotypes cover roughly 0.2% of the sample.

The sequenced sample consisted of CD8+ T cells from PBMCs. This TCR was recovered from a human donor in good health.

The sequenced DNA is TGTGCCAGCAGTTCTGAGATCTCTGGAAACACCATATATTTT. This is translated as CASSSEISGNTIYF. Here the chain combines TRBV28 and TRBJ1-3; the D gene cannot be resolved reliably. From cysteine to phenylalanine, the CDR3 is 14 amino acids long. Only the CDR3 portion is preserved as DNA: 42 bases, with reading frame beginning at the first base. Reading the germline V gene gives CDR1 MDHEN and CDR2 SYDVKM. The trim is 4 bases for V and 0 bases for J, with a gap of 7 bases between the germline ends. Reference TRBV28 and TRBJ1-3 genes cover what lies past the CDR3, so the full variable domain is DVKVTQSSRYLVKRTGEKVFLECVQDMDHENMFWYRQDPGLGLRLIYFSYDVKMKEKGDIPEGYSVSREKKERFSLILESASTNQTSMYLCASSSEISGNTIYFGEGSWLTVV.